This TCR beta chain was obtained from a study of T cell responses to AZD1222 COVID-19 vaccine. Of note for this clone: Its antigen is currently unknown.

The V gene end was trimmed by 2 bases and the J gene end by 7 bases; junction bases not matched to a gene: 7. The CDR3 length is 16 residues. CDR1 SGDLS and CDR2 YYNGEE come from the germline V gene. Libraries were prepared by immunoSEQ multiplex PCR; TCRdb keeps only in-frame clonotypes and omits some of them. The table includes about 140,000 clones, about 90% detected once. Whole-study findings and limits: Vaccine-associated CD4 TCRs spanned spike, dominant at 160-218 and 743-854.

Sample: peripheral blood, taken 28 days after the second AZD1222 dose. The rearrangement uses TRBV9 and TRBJ2-1, with 12 nucleotides matching TRBD1. This TCR came from an adult who received the AZD1222 COVID-19 vaccine. CDR3 bases: TGTGCCAGCAGCGTGGGGACAGGGGGCGGAGGTAATGAGCAGTTCTTC. Protein product: CASSVGTGGGGNEQFF.